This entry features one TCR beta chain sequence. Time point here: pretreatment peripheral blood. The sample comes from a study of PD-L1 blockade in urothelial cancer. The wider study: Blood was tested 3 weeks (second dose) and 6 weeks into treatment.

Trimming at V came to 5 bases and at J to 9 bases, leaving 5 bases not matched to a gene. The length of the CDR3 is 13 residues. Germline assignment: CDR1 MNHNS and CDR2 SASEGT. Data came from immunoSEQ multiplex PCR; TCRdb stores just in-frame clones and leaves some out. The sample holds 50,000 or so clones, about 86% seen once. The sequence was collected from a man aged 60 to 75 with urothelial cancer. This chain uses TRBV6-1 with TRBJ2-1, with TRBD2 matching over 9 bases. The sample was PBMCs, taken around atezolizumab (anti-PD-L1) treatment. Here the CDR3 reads CASSIDSGSEQFF. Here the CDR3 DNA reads TGTGCCAGCAGTATTGATAGCGGGAGTGAGCAGTTCTTC.